This TCR beta chain was sequenced during a study of cytomegalovirus exposure and HLA in healthy donors. About the research overall: From HLA-typed donors, an early data release held roughly 80 million unique TCRs. Broader study findings: TCR beta chain V- and J-gene trimming was linked, in a later analysis, to a missense variant in DCLRE1C. In a later analysis, common viral pathogens appeared linked to several of the most significant clusters. Some V segments could not be told apart, so they were left out, TRBV6-2 and TRBV6-3 among them.

Concerning this clone: The antigen remains unidentified.

Vbeta (60) and Jbeta (13) primers were used in the PCR. This table comes from immunoSEQ multiplex PCR, and its TCRdb copy is limited to in-frame clones, with some not included. This table holds 130,000 to 150,000 clones, approximately 80% found once. CDR3 length equals 14 residues. V was pared by 6 bases and J by 1 base, with 12 bases between. The germline V gene has CDR1 ENHRY and CDR2 SYGVKD. Sequenced input: PBMCs. The origin of this receptor is a man aged 40-55 years in good health and CMV-seropositive. J is TRBJ1-1 and V is TRBV10-3; D is possibly TRBD1 (6 bases). CDR3: CAIRITGPNTEAFF. The CDR3 bases are TGTGCCATCAGAATAACAGGGCCGAACACTGAAGCTTTCTTT.